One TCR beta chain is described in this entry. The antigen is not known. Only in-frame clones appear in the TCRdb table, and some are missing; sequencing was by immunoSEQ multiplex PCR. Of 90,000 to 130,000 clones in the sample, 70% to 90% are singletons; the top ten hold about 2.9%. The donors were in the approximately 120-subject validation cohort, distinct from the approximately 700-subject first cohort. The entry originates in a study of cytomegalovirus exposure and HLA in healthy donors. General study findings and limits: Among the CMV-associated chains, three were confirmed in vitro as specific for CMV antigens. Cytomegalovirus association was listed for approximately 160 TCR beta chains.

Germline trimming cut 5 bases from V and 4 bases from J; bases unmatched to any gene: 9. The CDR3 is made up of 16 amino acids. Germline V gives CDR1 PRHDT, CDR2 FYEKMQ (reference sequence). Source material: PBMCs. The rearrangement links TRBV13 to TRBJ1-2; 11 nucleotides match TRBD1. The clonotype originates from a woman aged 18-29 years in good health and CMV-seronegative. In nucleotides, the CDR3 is TGTGCCAGCAGCCCCGGACAGGGGGCGACCTTCTATGGCTACACCTTC. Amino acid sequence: CASSPGQGATFYGYTF.